The 10 T cell receptor beta chains in this list originate from one sample, sequenced in a study of blood T cell repertoires in COVID-19. The method was immunoSEQ multiplex PCR; TCRdb's version includes in-frame clones alone and lacks a portion of them. The sample consists of about 210,000 clones, 89% of them appearing once. The sequencing sample was made of PBMCs or T cells enriched from blood (not recorded which). These receptors all come from a young woman who had recovered from COVID-19.

The chain is built from TRBV19 and TRBJ1-5; 7 bases agree with TRBD1. The length of the CDR3 is 15 residues. The V segment lost 3 bases and the J segment 7 bases; nucleotides outside the gene matches: 9. Germline assignment: CDR1 LNHDA and CDR2 SQIVND (reference sequence). CDR3 loop: CASSIPTGSGQPQHF. The DNA for the CDR3 is TGTGCCAGTAGTATCCCGACAGGGTCAGGGCAGCCCCAGCATTTT.

The chain carries TRBV10-1 and TRBJ2-7; 10 bases match TRBD1. The CDR3 consists of 15 residues. Germline V gene sequence: CDR1 WNHNN, CDR2 SYGVQD (reference sequence). Germline trimming cut 4 bases from V and 2 bases from J; bases unmatched to any gene: 5. The CDR3 DNA follows: TGCGCCAGCAGTGGGGGACAGGGGAATCCCTACGAGCAGTACTTC. Protein: CASSGGQGNPYEQYF.

This chain links TRBV11-2 with TRBJ1-2, with a weak D call TRBD1 (6 bases). Trimming took off 5 bases at V and 7 bases at J, with 17 bases between the two ends. The CDR3 totals 14 residues. Germline V CDR1 and CDR2: SGHAT, FQNNGV. CDR3 sequence: CASSRDTQGSGYTF. The CDR3 DNA sequence: TGTGCCAGCAGCCGGGACACCCAGGGATCTGGCTACACCTTC. The variable domain in full, with the rest retrieved from reference TRBV11-2 and TRBJ1-2, is EAGVAQSPRYKIIEKRQSVAFWCNPISGHATLYWYQQILGQGPKLLIQFQNNGVVDDSQLPKDRFSAERLKGVDSTLKIQPAKLEDSAVYLCASSRDTQGSGYTFGSGTRLTVV.

In DNA form, the CDR3 reads TGTGCCTGGAGCGAGGGACAGTTTTCCAATCAGCCCCAGCATTTT. This encodes CAWSEGQFSNQPQHF. The chain has TRBV30 and TRBJ1-5, with TRBD1 matching 7 bases. V was clipped by 3 bases and J by 3 bases; unmatched bases: 8. Germline assignment: CDR1 GTSNPN and CDR2 SVGIG (reference sequence). This CDR3 is 15 amino acids long.

This clone was seen more than once but under ten times. The chain links TRBV19 to TRBJ2-7; no reliable D call. Between the trimmed V and J ends, which lost 4 bases and 3 bases, there was a span of 7 bases. Germline V gene sequence: CDR1 LNHDA, CDR2 SQIVND (reference sequence). The CDR3 loop spans 12 amino acids. The CDR3 loop reads CASSTANYEQYF. CDR3 bases: TGTGCCAGTAGTACCGCGAACTACGAGCAGTACTTC. The full variable domain, with the rest looked up from reference TRBV19 and TRBJ2-7, is DGGITQSPKYLFRKEGQNVTLSCEQNLNHDAMYWYRQDPGQGLRLIYYSQIVNDFQKGDIAEGYSVSREKKESFPLTVTSAQKNPTAFYLCASSTANYEQYFGPGTRLTVT.

The rearrangement uses TRBV7-8 and TRBJ2-1, with 7 bases lining up with TRBD2. The CDR3 extends over 16 amino acids. CDR1 is SGHVS and CDR2 is FQNEAQ in the germline V gene. V dropped 5 bases and J dropped 4; count of bases not matched to a gene: 11. Written as DNA, the CDR3 is TGTGCCAGCAGCCGGAGGGACTATTTGGGGTACAATGAGCAGTTCTTC. This codes for CASSRRDYLGYNEQFF.

J is TRBJ2-7 and V is TRBV30; no firm D call. The germline CDR1 and CDR2 sequences are GTSNPN and SVGIG (reference sequence). The V gene lost 1 base and the J gene lost 2 bases, with 3 bases spanning the gap. The CDR3 is made up of 11 amino acids. CDR3 residues: CAWSATYEQYF. CDR3 nucleotide sequence: TGTGCCTGGAGTGCCACCTACGAGCAGTACTTC. Full variable domain (outside the CDR3, taken from reference TRBV30 and TRBJ2-7): SQTIHQWPATLVQPVGSPLSLECTVEGTSNPNLYWYRQAAGRGLQLLFYSVGIGQISSEVPQNLSASRPQDRQFILSSKKLLLSDSGFYLCAWSATYEQYFGPGTRLTVT.

J is TRBJ1-2 and V is TRBV10-3, with 7 bases matching TRBD1. J lost 4 bases, V lost 6 bases, and 5 bases had no gene match. This CDR3 has 13 amino acids. Germline loops: CDR1 ENHRY, CDR2 SYGVKD. In DNA form, the CDR3 reads TGTGCCATCAGCCGGACAGGAGTCTATGGCTACACCTTC. It translates to CAISRTGVYGYTF.

This chain uses TRBV7-2 with TRBJ2-7; D uncertain. CDR1 and CDR2 (germline): SGHTA, FQGNSA. Trimming pared 1 base from V and 1 base from J, leaving 11 bases between. CDR3 size: 15 residues. The CDR3 nucleotides are TGTGCCAGCAGCTTAGTCTCCGACTGGTCCTACGAGCAGTACTTC. Translation gives CASSLVSDWSYEQYF. The whole variable domain, remainder taken from reference TRBV7-2 and TRBJ2-7, is GAGVSQSPSNKVTEKGKDVELRCDPISGHTALYWYRQSLGQGLEFLIYFQGNSAPDKSGLPSDRFSAERTGGSVSTLTIQRTQQEDSAVYLCASSLVSDWSYEQYFGPGTRLTVT.

The V and J genes are TRBV28 and TRBJ2-1, with a weak D call TRBD2 (6 bases). The CDR3 has 14 amino acids. Trimming stripped 2 bases from V and 8 bases from J, with 13 bases between. Germline V gives CDR1 MDHEN, CDR2 SYDVKM. CDR3 in amino acids: CASSLPLARDEQFF. Here the CDR3 DNA reads TGTGCCAGCAGTTTACCCCTAGCGAGGGATGAGCAGTTCTTC.